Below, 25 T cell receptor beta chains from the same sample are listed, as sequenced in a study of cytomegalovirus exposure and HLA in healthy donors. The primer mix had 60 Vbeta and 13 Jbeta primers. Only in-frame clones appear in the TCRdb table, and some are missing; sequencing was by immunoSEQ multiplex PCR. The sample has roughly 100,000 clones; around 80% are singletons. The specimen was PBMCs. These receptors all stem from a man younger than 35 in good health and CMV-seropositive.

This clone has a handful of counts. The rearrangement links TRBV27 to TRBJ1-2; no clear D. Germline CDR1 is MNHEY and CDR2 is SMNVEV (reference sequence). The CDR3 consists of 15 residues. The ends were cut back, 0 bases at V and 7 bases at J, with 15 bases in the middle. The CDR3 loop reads CASSLSRRASSGYTF. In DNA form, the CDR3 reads TGTGCCAGCAGTTTATCTAGGAGGGCAAGCTCTGGCTACACCTTC.

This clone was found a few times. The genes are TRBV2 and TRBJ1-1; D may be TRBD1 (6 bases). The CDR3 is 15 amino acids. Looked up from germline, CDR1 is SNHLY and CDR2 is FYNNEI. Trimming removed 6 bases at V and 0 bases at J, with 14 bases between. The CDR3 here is CASRAGTSMNTEAFF. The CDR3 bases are TGTGCCAGCAGAGCAGGGACAAGCATGAACACTGAAGCTTTCTTT.

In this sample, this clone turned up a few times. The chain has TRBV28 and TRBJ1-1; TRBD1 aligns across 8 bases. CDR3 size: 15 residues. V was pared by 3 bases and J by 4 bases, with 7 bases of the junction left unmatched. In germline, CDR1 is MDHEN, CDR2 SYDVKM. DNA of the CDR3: TGTGCCAGCAGTTTGTTGGGACAGGTAATCACTGAAGCTTTCTTT. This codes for CASSLLGQVITEAFF.

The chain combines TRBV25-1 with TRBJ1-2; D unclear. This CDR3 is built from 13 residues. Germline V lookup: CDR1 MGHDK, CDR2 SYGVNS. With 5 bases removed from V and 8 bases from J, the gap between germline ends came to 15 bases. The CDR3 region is CASSPGSYTGYTF. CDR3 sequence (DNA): TGTGCCAGCAGTCCCGGGAGCTACACGGGCTACACCTTC.

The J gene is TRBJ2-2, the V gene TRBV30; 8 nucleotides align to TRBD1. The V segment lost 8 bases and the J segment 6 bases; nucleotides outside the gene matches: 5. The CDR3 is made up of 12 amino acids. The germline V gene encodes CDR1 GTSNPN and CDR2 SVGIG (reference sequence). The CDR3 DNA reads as TGTGCCAGGAACAGGGGGGCCGGGGAGCTGTTTTTT. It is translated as CARNRGAGELFF. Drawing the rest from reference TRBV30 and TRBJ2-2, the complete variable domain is SQTIHQWPATLVQPVGSPLSLECTVEGTSNPNLYWYRQAAGRGLQLLFYSVGIGQISSEVPQNLSASRPQDRQFILSSKKLLLSDSGFYLCARNRGAGELFFGEGSRLTVL.

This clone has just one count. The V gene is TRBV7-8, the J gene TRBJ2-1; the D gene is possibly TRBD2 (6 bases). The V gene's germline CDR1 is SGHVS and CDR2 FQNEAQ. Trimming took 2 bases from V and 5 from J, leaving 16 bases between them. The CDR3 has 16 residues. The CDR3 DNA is TGTGCCAGCAGCTTAATGGGGGGATCGCTAAACAATGAGCAGTTCTTC. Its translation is CASSLMGGSLNNEQFF.

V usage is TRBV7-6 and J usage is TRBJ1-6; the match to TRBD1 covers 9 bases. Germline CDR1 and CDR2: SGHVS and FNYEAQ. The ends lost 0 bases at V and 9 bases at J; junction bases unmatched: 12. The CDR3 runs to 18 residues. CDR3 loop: CASSLATGGTGAASPLHF. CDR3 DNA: TGTGCCAGCAGCTTAGCCACAGGGGGCACGGGGGCAGCTTCACCCCTCCACTTT.

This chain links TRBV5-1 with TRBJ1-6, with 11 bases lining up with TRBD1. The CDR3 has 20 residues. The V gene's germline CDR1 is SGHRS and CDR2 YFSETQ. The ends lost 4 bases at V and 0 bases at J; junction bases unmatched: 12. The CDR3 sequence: CASSLGTGGSLSSYNSPLHF. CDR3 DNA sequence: TGCGCCAGCAGCCTGGGGACAGGGGGTTCCCTTAGCTCCTATAATTCACCCCTCCACTTT.

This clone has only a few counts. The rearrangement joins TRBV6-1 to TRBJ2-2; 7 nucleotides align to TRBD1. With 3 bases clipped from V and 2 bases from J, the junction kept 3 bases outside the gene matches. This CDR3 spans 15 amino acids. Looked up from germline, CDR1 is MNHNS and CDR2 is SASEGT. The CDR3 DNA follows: TGTGCCAGCAGTGAGGGGACAGCAAACACCGGGGAGCTGTTTTTT. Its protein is CASSEGTANTGELFF.

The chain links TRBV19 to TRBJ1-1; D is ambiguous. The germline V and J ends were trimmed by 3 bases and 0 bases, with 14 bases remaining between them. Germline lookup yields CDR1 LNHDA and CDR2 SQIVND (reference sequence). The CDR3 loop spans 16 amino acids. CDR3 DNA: TGTGCCAGTAGTATCTCGTTCACGGGGTTGAACACTGAAGCTTTCTTT. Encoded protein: CASSISFTGLNTEAFF.

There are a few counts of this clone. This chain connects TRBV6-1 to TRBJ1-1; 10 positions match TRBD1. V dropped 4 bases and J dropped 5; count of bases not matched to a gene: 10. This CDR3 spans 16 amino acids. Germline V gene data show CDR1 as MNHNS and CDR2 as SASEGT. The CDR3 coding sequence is TGTGCCAGCAGTGGCGGGACAGGGGCTACTTTAACTGAAGCTTTCTTT. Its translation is CASSGGTGATLTEAFF.

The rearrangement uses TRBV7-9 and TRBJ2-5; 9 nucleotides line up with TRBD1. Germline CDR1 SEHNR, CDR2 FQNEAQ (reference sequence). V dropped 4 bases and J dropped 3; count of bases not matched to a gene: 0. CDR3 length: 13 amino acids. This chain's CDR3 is CASSWTGEETQYF. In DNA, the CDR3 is TGTGCCAGCAGCTGGACAGGGGAAGAGACCCAGTACTTC.

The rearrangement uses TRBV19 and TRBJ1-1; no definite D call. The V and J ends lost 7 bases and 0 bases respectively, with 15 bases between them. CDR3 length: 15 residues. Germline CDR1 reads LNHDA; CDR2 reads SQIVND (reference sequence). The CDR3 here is CASTPLAAMNTEAFF. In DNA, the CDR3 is TGTGCCAGTACCCCCCTGGCGGCCATGAACACTGAAGCTTTCTTT.

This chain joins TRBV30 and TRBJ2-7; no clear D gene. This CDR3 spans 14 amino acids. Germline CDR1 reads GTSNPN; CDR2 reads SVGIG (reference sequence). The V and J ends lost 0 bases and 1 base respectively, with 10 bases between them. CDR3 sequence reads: CAWSVGQMSYEQYF. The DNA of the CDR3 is TGTGCCTGGAGTGTTGGCCAAATGTCCTACGAGCAGTACTTC.

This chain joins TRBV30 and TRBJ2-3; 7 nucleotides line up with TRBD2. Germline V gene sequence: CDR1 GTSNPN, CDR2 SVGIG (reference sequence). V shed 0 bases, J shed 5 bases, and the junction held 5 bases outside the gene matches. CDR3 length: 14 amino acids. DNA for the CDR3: TGTGCCTGGAGTGTAACAAAGCGGGGAGATACGCAGTATTTT. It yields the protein CAWSVTKRGDTQYF.

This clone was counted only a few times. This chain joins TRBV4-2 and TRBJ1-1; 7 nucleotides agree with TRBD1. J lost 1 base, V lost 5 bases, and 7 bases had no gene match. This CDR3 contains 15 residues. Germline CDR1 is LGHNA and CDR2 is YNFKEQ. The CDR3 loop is CASSDRQGQNTEAFF. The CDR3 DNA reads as TGTGCCAGCAGCGATAGACAGGGACAGAACACTGAAGCTTTCTTT.

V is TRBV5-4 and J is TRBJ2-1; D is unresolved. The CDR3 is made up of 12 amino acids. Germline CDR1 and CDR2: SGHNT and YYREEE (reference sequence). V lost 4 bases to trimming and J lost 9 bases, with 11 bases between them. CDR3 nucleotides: TGTGCCAGCAGCGGAGACTTCCCTGAGCAGTTCTTC. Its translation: CASSGDFPEQFF.

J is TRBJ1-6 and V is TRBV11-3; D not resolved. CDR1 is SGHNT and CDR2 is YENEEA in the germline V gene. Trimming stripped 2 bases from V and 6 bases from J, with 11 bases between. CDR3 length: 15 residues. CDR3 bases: TGTGCCAGCAGCTTAAGAGGGAGGGTTAATTCACCCCTCCACTTT. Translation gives CASSLRGRVNSPLHF. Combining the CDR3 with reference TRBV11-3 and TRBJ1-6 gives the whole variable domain EAGVVQSPRYKIIEKKQPVAFWCNPISGHNTLYWYLQNLGQGPELLIRYENEEAVDDSQLPKDRFSAERLKGVDSTLKIQPAELGDSAVYLCASSLRGRVNSPLHFGNGTRLTVT.

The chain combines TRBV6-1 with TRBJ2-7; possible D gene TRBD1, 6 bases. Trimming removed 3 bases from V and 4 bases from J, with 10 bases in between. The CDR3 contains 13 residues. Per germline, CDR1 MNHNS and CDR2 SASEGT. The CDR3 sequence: CASSELQGYEQYF. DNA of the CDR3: TGTGCCAGCAGTGAGTTACAGGGATACGAGCAGTACTTC.

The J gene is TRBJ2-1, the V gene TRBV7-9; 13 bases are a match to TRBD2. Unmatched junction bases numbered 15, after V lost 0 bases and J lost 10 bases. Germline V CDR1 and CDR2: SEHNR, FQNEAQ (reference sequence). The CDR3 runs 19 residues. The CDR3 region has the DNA TGTGCCAGCAGCTTAGCGGGGAGACTAGCGGGGGGAAAAACAGAGGAGCAGTTCTTC. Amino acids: CASSLAGRLAGGKTEEQFF. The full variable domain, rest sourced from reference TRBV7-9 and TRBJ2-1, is DTGVSQNPRHKITKRGQNVTFRCDPISEHNRLYWYRQTLGQGPEFLTYFQNEAQLEKSRLLSDRFSAERPKGSFSTLEIQRTEQGDSAMYLCASSLAGRLAGGKTEEQFFGPGTRLTVL.

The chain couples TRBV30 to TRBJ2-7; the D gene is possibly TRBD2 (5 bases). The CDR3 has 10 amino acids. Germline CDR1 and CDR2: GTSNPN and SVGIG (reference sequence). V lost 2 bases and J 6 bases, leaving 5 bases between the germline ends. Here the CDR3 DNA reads TGTGCCTGGAGTCGGGGCGAGCAGTACTTC. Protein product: CAWSRGEQYF.

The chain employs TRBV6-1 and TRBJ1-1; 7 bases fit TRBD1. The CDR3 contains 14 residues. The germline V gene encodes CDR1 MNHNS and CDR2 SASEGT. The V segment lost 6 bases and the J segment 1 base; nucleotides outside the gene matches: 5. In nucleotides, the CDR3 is TGTGCCAGCAGGGCCCGACAGGGGAACACTGAAGCTTTCTTT. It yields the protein CASRARQGNTEAFF.

The CDR3 DNA sequence: TGTGCCAGCTCCAGGGGCGGGGGATACTACAATGAGCAGTTCTTC. Its translation: CASSRGGGYYNEQFF. The chain combines TRBV9 with TRBJ2-1; tentatively, D is TRBD2 (7 bases). The CDR3 contains 15 residues. Between the trimmed V and J ends, which lost 7 bases and 3 bases, there was a span of 17 bases. Germline V gives CDR1 SGDLS, CDR2 YYNGEE.

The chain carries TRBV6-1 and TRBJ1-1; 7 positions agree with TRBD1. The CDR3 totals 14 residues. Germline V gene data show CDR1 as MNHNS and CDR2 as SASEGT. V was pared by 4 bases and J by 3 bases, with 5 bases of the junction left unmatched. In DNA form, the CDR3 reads TGTGCCAGCAGTGCCGACAGGGCGGACACTGAAGCTTTCTTT. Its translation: CASSADRADTEAFF.

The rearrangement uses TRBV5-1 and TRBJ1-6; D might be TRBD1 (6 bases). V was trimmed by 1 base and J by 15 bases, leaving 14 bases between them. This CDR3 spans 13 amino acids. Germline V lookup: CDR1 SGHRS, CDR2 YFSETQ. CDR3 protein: CASSLTGGLRLHF. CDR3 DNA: TGCGCCAGCAGCTTGACCGGGGGGCTTCGCCTCCACTTT.